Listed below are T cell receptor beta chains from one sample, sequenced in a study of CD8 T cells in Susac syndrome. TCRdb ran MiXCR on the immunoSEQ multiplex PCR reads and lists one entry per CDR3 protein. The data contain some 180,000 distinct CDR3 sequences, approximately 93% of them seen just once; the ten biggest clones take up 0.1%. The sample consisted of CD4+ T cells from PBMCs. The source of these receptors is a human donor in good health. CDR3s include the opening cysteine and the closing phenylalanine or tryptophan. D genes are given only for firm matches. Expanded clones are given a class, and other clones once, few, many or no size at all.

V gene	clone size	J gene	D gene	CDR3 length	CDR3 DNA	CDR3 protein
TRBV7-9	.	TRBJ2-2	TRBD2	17	TGTGCCAGCAGCGCCTCGCCGGGACTACTAAACACCGGGGAGCTGTTTTTT	CASSASPGLLNTGELFF
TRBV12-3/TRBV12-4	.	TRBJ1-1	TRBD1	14	TGTGCCAGCAGTTCAAACAGGGGGTATGCTGAAGCTTTCTTT	CASSSNRGYAEAFF
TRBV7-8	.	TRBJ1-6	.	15	TGTGCCAGCAGGGCACAGGGACTTCATAATTCACCCCTCCACTTT	CASRAQGLHNSPLHF
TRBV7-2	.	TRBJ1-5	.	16	TGTGCCAGCAGCTTAACGGGTCCGGCGGGCAATCAGCCCCAGCATTTT	CASSLTGPAGNQPQHF
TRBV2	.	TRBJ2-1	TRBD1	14	TGTGCCAGCATAAATCGGGACAGTCACTGGGAGCAGTTCTTC	CASINRDSHWEQFF
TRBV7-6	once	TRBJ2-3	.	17	TGTGCCACAAAAAGGTTAGAGACAGGAATTAGCACAGATACGCAGTATTTT	CATKRLETGISTDTQYF
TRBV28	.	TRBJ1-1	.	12	TGTGCCAGCAGTTCAACAGGGTTGGGAGCTTTCTTT	CASSSTGLGAFF
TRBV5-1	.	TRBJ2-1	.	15	TGCGCCAGCAGCTTGTCTGGGGACGGGTACAATGAGCAGTTCTTC	CASSLSGDGYNEQFF
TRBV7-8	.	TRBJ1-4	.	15	TGTGCCAGCAGCTTACGGGGGGGGTCTAATGAAAAACTGTTTTTT	CASSLRGGSNEKLFF
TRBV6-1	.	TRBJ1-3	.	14	TGTGCCAGCAGTGAGGGATCCTCTGGAAACACCATATATTTT	CASSEGSSGNTIYF
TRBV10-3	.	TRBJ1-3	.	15	TGTGCCATCAGTGAGGACAGGATCTCTGGAAACACCATATATTTT	CAISEDRISGNTIYF
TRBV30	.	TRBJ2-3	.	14	TGTGCCTGGAGGAGTGACACTACCACAGATACGCAGTATTTT	CAWRSDTTTDTQYF
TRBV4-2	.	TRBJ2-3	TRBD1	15	TGTGCCAGCAGCCTGACAGGGGACGATTCAGATACGCAGTATTTT	CASSLTGDDSDTQYF
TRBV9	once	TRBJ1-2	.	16	TGTGCCAGCAGCGTAGCCGGGGGGACGCCGGGTGAGGGCTACACCTTC	CASSVAGGTPGEGYTF
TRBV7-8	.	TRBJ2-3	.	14	TGTGCCAGCAGCATGGGAACCCCCACAGATACGCAGTATTTT	CASSMGTPTDTQYF
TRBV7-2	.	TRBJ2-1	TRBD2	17	TGTGCCAGCAGCCGGACTAGCGGGACCTCGGGGGTAAGTGAGCAGTTCTTC	CASSRTSGTSGVSEQFF
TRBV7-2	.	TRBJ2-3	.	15	TGTGCCAGCAGCTTAGTTGGCGGGGGCCCAGGGACGCAGTATTTT	CASSLVGGGPGTQYF
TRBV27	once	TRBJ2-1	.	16	TGTGCCAGCAGTTTAAACAGGCTAATCACCTACAATGAGCAGTTCTTC	CASSLNRLITYNEQFF
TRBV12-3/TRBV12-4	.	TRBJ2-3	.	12	TGTGCCAGCAGCCGGGGTCCAGGTGCGCAGTATTTT	CASSRGPGAQYF
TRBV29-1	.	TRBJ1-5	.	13	TGCAGCTTTGTGGAGTCTATCAATCAGCCCCAGCATTTT	CSFVESINQPQHF
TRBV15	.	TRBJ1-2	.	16	TGTGCCACCAGCGGCCCGATGGGTTTGGTCGACTATGGCTACACCTTC	CATSGPMGLVDYGYTF
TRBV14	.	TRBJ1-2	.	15	TGTGCCAGCAGCCAAGAAGGCCTACTTAACTATGGCTACACCTTC	CASSQEGLLNYGYTF
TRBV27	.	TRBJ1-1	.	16	TGTGCCAGCAGTTTATTAGGCCTGGGGGGGGACACTGAAGCTTTCTTT	CASSLLGLGGDTEAFF
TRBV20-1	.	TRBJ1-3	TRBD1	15	TGCAGTGCCCGTGGGACAGGGAATTCAGGAAACACCATATATTTT	CSARGTGNSGNTIYF
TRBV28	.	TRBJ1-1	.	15	TGTGCCAGCAGGGCTCCTCAGGGTAGGGGAACTGAAGCTTTCTTT	CASRAPQGRGTEAFF
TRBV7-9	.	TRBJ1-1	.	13	TGTGCCAGCAGCCCTGCTGGGGGGGCTGAAGCTTTCTTT	CASSPAGGAEAFF
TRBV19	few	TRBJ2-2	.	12	TGTGCCAGTATAGGGTACACCGGGGAGCTGTTTTTT	CASIGYTGELFF